This T cell receptor (beta chain) emerged from a study of T cell responses to AZD1222 COVID-19 vaccine. Study-wide findings and caveats: Two AZD1222 doses significantly raised spike-specific TCR breadth and depth over controls. Repertoire sampling occurred only after the peak T cell response. The donor group comprised mostly white British people and more females; the analysis possibly underestimated clonal diversity.

In the case of this clone: What it binds is not known.

Profiling relied on immunoSEQ multiplex PCR, and the TCRdb table lists in-frame clones only, not all of them. The sample carries 150,000 or so clones, about nine tenths recorded once. This CDR3 contains 14 residues. CDR1 is SQVTM and CDR2 is ANQGSEA in the germline V gene. Trimming took off 5 bases at V and 4 bases at J, with 15 bases between the two ends. Sample: peripheral blood, taken 28 days after the second AZD1222 dose. The source of this sequence is an adult who received the AZD1222 COVID-19 vaccine. The V call is TRBV29-1, the J call TRBJ1-5, with no clear D. CDR3 amino acids: CSVTIGSQNQPQHF. The CDR3 nucleotides read TGCAGCGTTACCATTGGGTCGCAGAATCAGCCCCAGCATTTT. Full variable domain (rest looked up from reference TRBV29-1 and TRBJ1-5): SAVISQKPSRDICQRGTSLTIQCQVDSQVTMMFWYRQQPGQSLTLIATANQGSEATYESGFVIDKFPISRPNLTFSTLTVSNMSPEDSSIYLCSVTIGSQNQPQHFGDGTRLSIL.